The clone carrying this T cell receptor (beta chain) occurred a few times. Its target is not known. During its preparation, the TCRbeta library received unique molecular identifiers. One entry per CDR3 protein, called by TCRdb with MiXCR from the PCR reads. This repertoire shows some 87,000 distinct CDR3 sequences, roughly 16% found once; its top ten account for around a fifth. This specimen comes from a study of T-cell reconstitution after alpha-beta-depleted transplantation in children. Germline CDR1 SNHLY, CDR2 FYNNEI. The CDR3 spans 12 residues. Trimming took off 8 bases at V and 0 bases at J, with 5 bases between the two ends. Study outcomes and limitations: One year post-transplant, T-cell counts and diversity were largely derived from T cells produced anew. Surviving thymic progenitors and recipient T cells were the source of high TCRbeta diversity at day 60 in some patients.

This sequence was found in a male patient between 2 and 15 years old who had a stem cell transplant for acute lymphoblastic leukemia, so the T cells may come from the graft donor. The rearrangement uses TRBV2 and TRBJ1-3; D gene unclear. This material consisted of PBMCs, mostly from graft donor cells, taken 180 days after TCRalphabeta/CD19-depleted stem cell transplant. CDR3 nucleotides: TGTGCCAGCGCATCCTCTGGAAACACCATATATTTT. This encodes CASASSGNTIYF.